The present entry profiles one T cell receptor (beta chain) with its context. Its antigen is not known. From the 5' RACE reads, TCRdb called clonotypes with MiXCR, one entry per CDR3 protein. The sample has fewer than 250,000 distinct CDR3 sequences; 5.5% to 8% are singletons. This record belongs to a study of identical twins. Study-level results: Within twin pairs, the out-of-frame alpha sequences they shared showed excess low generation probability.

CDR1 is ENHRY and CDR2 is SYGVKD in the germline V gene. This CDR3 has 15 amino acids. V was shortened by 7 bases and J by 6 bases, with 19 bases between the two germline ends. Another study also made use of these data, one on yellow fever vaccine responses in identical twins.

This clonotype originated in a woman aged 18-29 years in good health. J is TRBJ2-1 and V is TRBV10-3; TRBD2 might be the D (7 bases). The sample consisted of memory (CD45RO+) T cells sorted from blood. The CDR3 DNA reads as TGTGCCATCAAAGGGGGGGACTCGGATCGCAATGAGCAGTTCTTC. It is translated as CAIKGGDSDRNEQFF.